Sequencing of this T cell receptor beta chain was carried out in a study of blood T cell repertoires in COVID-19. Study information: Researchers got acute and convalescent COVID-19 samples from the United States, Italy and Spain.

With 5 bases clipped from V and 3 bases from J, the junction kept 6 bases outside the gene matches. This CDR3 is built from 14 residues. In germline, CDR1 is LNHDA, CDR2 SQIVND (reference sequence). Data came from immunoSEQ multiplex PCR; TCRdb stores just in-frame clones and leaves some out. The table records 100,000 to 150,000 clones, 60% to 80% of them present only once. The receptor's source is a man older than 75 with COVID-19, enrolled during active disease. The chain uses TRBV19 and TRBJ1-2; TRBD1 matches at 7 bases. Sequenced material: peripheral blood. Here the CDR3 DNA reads TGTGCCAGTAGTTCTCACAGGGGAGACTATGGCTACACCTTC. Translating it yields CASSSHRGDYGYTF.